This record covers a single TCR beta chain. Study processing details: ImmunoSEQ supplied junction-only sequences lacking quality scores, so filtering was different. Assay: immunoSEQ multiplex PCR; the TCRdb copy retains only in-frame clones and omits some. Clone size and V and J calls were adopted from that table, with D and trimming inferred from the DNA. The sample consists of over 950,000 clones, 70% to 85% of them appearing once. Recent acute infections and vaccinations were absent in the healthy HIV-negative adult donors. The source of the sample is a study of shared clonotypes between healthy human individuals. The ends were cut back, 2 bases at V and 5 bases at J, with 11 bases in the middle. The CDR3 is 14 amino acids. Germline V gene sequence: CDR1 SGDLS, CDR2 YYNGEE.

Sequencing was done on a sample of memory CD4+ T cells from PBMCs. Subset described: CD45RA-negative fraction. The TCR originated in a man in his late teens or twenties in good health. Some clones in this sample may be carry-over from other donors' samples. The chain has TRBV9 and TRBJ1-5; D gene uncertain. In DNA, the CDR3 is TGTGCCAGCAGCGTGGATCAAGGGTATCAGCCCCAGCATTTT. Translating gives CASSVDQGYQPQHF.